The present T cell receptor beta chain was sequenced within a study of blood T cell repertoires in COVID-19. Per the authors' pipeline: It was from reference gene primer amplification that nucleated cell counts were estimated. Sequencing was performed with immunoSEQ multiplex PCR; in TCRdb, only in-frame clones are kept and a portion is missing. V and J calls and clone size follow that table, whereas D and trimming were derived from the DNA. The sample lists approximately 220,000 clones, around four fifths occurring once. Which cohort a participant joined came from the clinical history participants gave. Within 2 weeks of study entry, exposed participants had contacted a PCR-confirmed or clinician-diagnosed COVID-19 case. Looked up from germline, CDR1 is WNHNN and CDR2 is SYGVQD (reference sequence). CDR3 length: 13 residues. The ends were cut back, 0 bases at V and 2 bases at J, with 5 bases in the middle.

The source of this sequence is a woman aged 45-65 years who had been exposed to COVID-19. Sequencing used PBMCs or T cells enriched from blood (not recorded which). This chain connects TRBV10-1 to TRBJ2-7, with D maybe TRBD2 (5 bases). As DNA, the CDR3 is TGCGCCAGCAGTGAGTCGGAGGCCTACGAGCAGTACTTC. This codes for CASSESEAYEQYF.